The 21 T cell receptor beta chains below were found in one sample sequenced in a study of monozygotic twins with inflammatory bowel disease. TCRdb re-called the 5' RACE reads and shows each CDR3 protein once, DNA omitted. The sample holds over 200,000 distinct CDR3 sequences. Source material: blood. Receptors were obtained from a human donor with ulcerative colitis or Crohn's disease, or a healthy co-twin of an affected twin (not recorded which).

The chain combines TRBV29-1 with TRBJ2-7; TCRdb's D gene call, TRBD2, goes unchecked for lack of DNA. This CDR3 contains 13 residues. Looked up from germline, CDR1 is SQVTM and CDR2 is ANQGSEA. The CDR3 loop reads CSVRAGENYEQYF.

The CDR3 sequence is CASSLRGDGYTF. J is TRBJ1-2 and V is TRBV12-3 or TRBV12-4; TCRdb's assignment of TRBD1 cannot be checked, as there is no DNA. The CDR3 totals 12 residues.

The rearrangement joins TRBV6-5 to TRBJ1-5. Germline assignment: CDR1 MNHEY and CDR2 SVGAGI. The CDR3 length is 14 residues. CDR3 residues: CASSYSRGGQPQHF.

The chain uses TRBV28 and TRBJ2-7; TCRdb names TRBD1, which stays unverified in the absence of DNA. There are 14 residues in the CDR3. In germline, CDR1 is MDHEN, CDR2 SYDVKM. The CDR3 loop reads CASSLIDSYYEQYF.

The chain couples TRBV18 to TRBJ2-3. CDR3 size: 13 residues. The germline V gene encodes CDR1 KGHSH and CDR2 LQKENI. The CDR3 loop reads CASSPVFADTQYF.

The CDR3 loop reads CASSSLAGLSYEQYF. V and J are TRBV11-2 and TRBJ2-7; absent DNA, TCRdb's TRBD2 call cannot be checked. Germline V gives CDR1 SGHAT, CDR2 FQNNGV. The CDR3 is 15 residues long.

The CDR3 sequence is CASGDSVEGYNEQFF. The chain joins TRBV5-1 to TRBJ2-1; the D call of TRBD2 rests on TCRdb alone, since no DNA is present to check it. Germline-derived CDR1 and CDR2 are SGHRS and YFSETQ. The CDR3 loop spans 15 amino acids. The whole variable domain, filled in from reference TRBV5-1 and TRBJ2-1, reads KAGVTQTPRYLIKTRGQQVTLSCSPISGHRSVSWYQQTPGQGLQFLFEYFSETQRNKGNFPGRFSGRQFSNSRSEMNVSTLELGDSALYLCASGDSVEGYNEQFFGPGTRLTVL.

The chain joins TRBV5-5 to TRBJ1-2; TCRdb proposes TRBD1, but this gene call is untestable without DNA. This CDR3 has 15 residues. In germline, CDR1 is SGHKS, CDR2 YYEKEE (reference sequence). CDR3 sequence reads: CASSFTRGVNYGYTF.

The chain uses TRBV7-9 and TRBJ2-1; TCRdb lists TRBD1, though no DNA is available to test this call. The CDR3 has 17 amino acids. Germline loops: CDR1 SEHNR, CDR2 FQNEAQ (reference sequence). CDR3 sequence reads: CASSLHPPDRGRGEQFF.

The rearrangement joins TRBV20-1 to TRBJ1-2; TCRdb outputs TRBD1, but without DNA this stays unchecked. Germline values: CDR1 DFQATT, CDR2 SNEGSKA (reference sequence). The CDR3 sequence is 12 residues long. CDR3 in amino acids: CSAGAGNYGYTF.

The chain links TRBV2 to TRBJ2-5. Germline loops: CDR1 SNHLY, CDR2 FYNNEI. The length of the CDR3 is 13 residues. CDR3 residues: CASSEPGEETQYF. The whole variable domain, filled in from reference TRBV2 and TRBJ2-5, reads EPEVTQTPSHQVTQMGQEVILRCVPISNHLYFYWYRQILGQKVEFLVSFYNNEISEKSEIFDDQFSVERPDGSNFTLKIRSTKLEDSAMYFCASSEPGEETQYFGPGTRLLVL.

This chain's CDR3 is CASSLGTGKLPEAFF. V and J are TRBV12-3 or TRBV12-4 and TRBJ1-1; TCRdb designates TRBD1, a call that cannot be tested without DNA. This CDR3 has 15 amino acids.

The chain couples TRBV4-1 to TRBJ1-4. The CDR3 is 15 residues long. Germline CDR1 and CDR2: MGHRA and YSYEKL. Here the CDR3 reads CASSQDAATNEKLFF.

V usage is TRBV5-1 and J usage is TRBJ2-5; the TCRdb D gene call, TRBD2, has no DNA to confirm it. CDR3 size: 15 residues. Per germline, CDR1 SGHRS and CDR2 YFSETQ. CDR3 amino acids: CASSIDGWGQETQYF.

The chain joins TRBV28 to TRBJ2-2; TCRdb's D gene call, TRBD1, goes unchecked for lack of DNA. The CDR3 has 17 residues. Looked up from germline, CDR1 is MDHEN and CDR2 is SYDVKM. The CDR3: CASRPLGGRPDTGELFF.

The chain employs TRBV7-3 and TRBJ2-3; TCRdb calls TRBD1, which cannot be checked without DNA. The CDR3 spans 15 residues. CDR1 and CDR2 (germline): SGHTA, FQGTGA. The CDR3: CASSWTGAITDTQYF.

The genes are TRBV10-3 and TRBJ2-2; lacking DNA, the TRBD1 call made by TCRdb goes unchecked. This CDR3 has 15 amino acids. Germline CDR1 ENHRY, CDR2 SYGVKD. The CDR3 loop is CAISAFQGSTGELFF.

The J gene is TRBJ2-5, the V gene TRBV12-3 or TRBV12-4; lacking DNA, the TRBD2 call made by TCRdb goes unchecked. The CDR3 loop spans 12 amino acids. This chain's CDR3 is CASKPPAETQYF.

The genes are TRBV10-3 and TRBJ1-1; TCRdb's D call, TRBD1, is unchecked because there is no DNA. Per germline, CDR1 ENHRY and CDR2 SYGVKD. The CDR3 spans 15 residues. The CDR3 reads CATRGTGLQNTEAFF.

The rearrangement joins TRBV5-1 to TRBJ2-1; absent DNA, TCRdb's TRBD1 call cannot be checked. The CDR3 has 16 amino acids. In germline, CDR1 is SGHRS, CDR2 YFSETQ. CDR3 residues: CASSPGTGGAYNEQFF.

The rearrangement links TRBV5-1 to TRBJ2-7; TCRdb picks TRBD1, but there is no DNA to check that call. This CDR3 is 14 amino acids long. CDR1 SGHRS and CDR2 YFSETQ come from the germline V gene. CDR3 loop: CASSGAGWINEQYF.